This entry is about one T cell receptor beta chain. Its antigen is not known. Clones were sequenced by immunoSEQ multiplex PCR, and TCRdb holds only the in-frame ones, with some missing. The top ten hold about 2.7% of the sample, which has 40,000 or so clones, 82% seen once. The sample belongs to a study of vaccination effects on CD4 cells after COVID-19. With approximately 9 days of culture completed, CD4+ T cells were isolated. The sample in question was CD4+ T cells from PBMCs cultured without peptide, obtained before COVID-19 vaccination. This receptor was identified in a human donor who received a COVID-19 vaccine.

The CDR3 sequence: CSVGQGPDQPQHF. CDR3 sequence (DNA): TGCAGCGTTGGACAGGGTCCCGATCAGCCCCAGCATTTT. The J gene is TRBJ1-5, the V gene TRBV29-1, with 7 bases that match TRBD1. The V and J ends lost 4 bases and 5 bases, in that order; junction bases with no gene match: 5. CDR1 and CDR2 (germline): SQVTM, ANQGSEA. The CDR3 consists of 13 residues.